Here is one TCR beta chain with its context. Participants' own reports of clinical history determined their cohort assignment. Recovery among Cohort 3 donors was established by two negative PCRs, clearance, or symptom resolution. Sequenced by immunoSEQ multiplex PCR; TCRdb stores in-frame clones only, minus some. The sample contains a few hundred thousand clones, 70% to 90% of which appear only once. These data come from a study of blood T cell repertoires in COVID-19. Study information: Italy, Spain and the United States were the sources of the convalescent and acute COVID-19 samples.

This CDR3 spans 14 amino acids. Trimming took off 3 bases at V and 3 bases at J, with 12 bases between the two ends. Per the germline V gene, CDR1 is DFQATT and CDR2 is SNEGSKA (reference sequence). This sequence was found in a young woman who had recovered from COVID-19. This chain links TRBV20-1 with TRBJ2-1; tentatively, D is TRBD2 (6 bases). Source material: PBMCs or T cells enriched from blood (not recorded which). Here the CDR3 reads CSASNGSDYNEQFF. CDR3 in DNA: TGCAGTGCTAGTAACGGGAGCGACTACAATGAGCAGTTCTTC.